This T cell receptor (beta chain) was obtained from a study of cytomegalovirus exposure and HLA in healthy donors. Study-wide results and caveats: Some public TCRs appeared in many individuals, while most sequences were rare. In terms of immune exposure information, only CMV serostatus was available. V- and J-gene trimming in TCR beta was tied to a missense DCLRE1C variant by an analysis performed later. Using the classifier, cytomegalovirus status was reportedly diagnosed with high specificity and sensitivity.

The CDR3 runs 14 residues. Trimming at V came to 1 base and at J to 5 bases, leaving 4 bases not matched to a gene. The germline gives CDR1 SGHTA, CDR2 FQGNSA. In this sample, this clone turned up once. Its antigen is not known. The PCR employed 60 Vbeta primers together with 13 Jbeta primers. Generated by immunoSEQ multiplex PCR, the TCRdb table keeps only in-frame clones and is missing some. The sample records 200,000 to 250,000 clones, roughly 82% being singletons. The rearrangement uses TRBV7-2 and TRBJ1-1; 7 bases are shared with TRBD1. The sequenced material came from PBMCs. This TCR derives from a woman in her forties in good health and CMV-seropositive. CDR3 protein: CASSLGAGGTEAFF. For the CDR3, the DNA is TGTGCCAGCAGCTTAGGGGCAGGGGGTACTGAAGCTTTCTTT.